A single sample gave rise to the 19 T cell receptor beta chains below, sequenced in a study of blood T cell repertoires in COVID-19. Generated by immunoSEQ multiplex PCR, the TCRdb table keeps only in-frame clones and is missing some. The table has roughly 160,000 clones, roughly 85% seen once. The source material was peripheral blood. The receptors originated from a woman of 80 years or more with active or convalescent COVID-19.

The rearrangement joins TRBV19 to TRBJ1-6; 11 nucleotides align to TRBD1. Germline CDR1 is LNHDA and CDR2 is SQIVND (reference sequence). The CDR3 loop spans 14 amino acids. The V gene end was trimmed by 6 bases and the J gene end by 9 bases; junction bases not matched to a gene: 4. This CDR3 is CASSGTGGGSPLHF. The DNA for the CDR3 is TGTGCCAGTAGCGGGACAGGGGGTGGTTCACCCCTCCACTTT.

Concerning this clone itself: The same CDR3 also results from other DNA sequences found in this sample. CDR3 sequence reads: CASSLSRDTEAFF. Written as DNA, the CDR3 is TGTGCCAGCAGCCTCTCCAGGGACACTGAAGCTTTCTTT. The rearrangement joins TRBV12-3 or TRBV12-4 to TRBJ1-1, with a tentative D call TRBD1 (5 bases). V lost 6 bases and J 3 bases, leaving 11 bases between the germline ends. The CDR3 has 13 amino acids.

The chain carries TRBV5-1 and TRBJ2-7; 9 nucleotides match TRBD1. Trimming at V came to 4 bases and at J to 5 bases, leaving 10 bases not matched to a gene. The germline gives CDR1 SGHRS, CDR2 YFSETQ. The CDR3 is made up of 15 amino acids. In nucleotides, the CDR3 is TGCGCCAGCAGCGGAACCGGGACAGGGATCCACGAGCAGTACTTC. Protein sequence: CASSGTGTGIHEQYF.

This chain's CDR3 is CASSYSGGHTSWAQYF. The CDR3 nucleotides read TGTGCCAGCAGTTATTCCGGGGGTCACACAAGTTGGGCCCAGTACTTC. The rearrangement uses TRBV6-5 and TRBJ2-5; D is perhaps TRBD2 (6 bases). V lost 3 bases to trimming and J lost 9 bases, with 23 bases between them. This CDR3 contains 16 residues. Germline V gene sequence: CDR1 MNHEY, CDR2 SVGAGI.

J is TRBJ2-3 and V is TRBV18; weak D call: TRBD1 (5 bases). The CDR3 totals 17 residues. Per germline, CDR1 KGHSH and CDR2 LQKENI. V was clipped by 2 bases and J by 0 bases, with 15 bases between them. CDR3 sequence reads: CASSPIVGQLSTDTQYF. The CDR3 DNA is TGTGCCAGCTCACCAATAGTGGGGCAGTTGAGCACAGATACGCAGTATTTT. Using reference TRBV18 and TRBJ2-3 for the parts outside the CDR3, the full variable domain is NAGVMQNPRHLVRRRGQEARLRCSPMKGHSHVYWYRQLPEEGLKFMVYLQKENIIDESGMPKERFSAEFPKEGPSILRIQQVVRGDSAAYFCASSPIVGQLSTDTQYFGPGTRLTVL.

V usage is TRBV9 and J usage is TRBJ2-1, with 7 bases matching TRBD2. V dropped 0 bases and J dropped 0; count of bases not matched to a gene: 9. This CDR3 is 18 amino acids long. CDR1 and CDR2 from the germline V gene are SGDLS and YYNGEE. The CDR3 spells CASSVGGSPFDSYNEQFF. The CDR3 nucleotides are TGTGCCAGCAGCGTAGGCGGGAGTCCCTTTGACTCCTACAATGAGCAGTTCTTC.

The rearrangement joins TRBV5-1 to TRBJ2-1; 13 bases fit TRBD2. V lost 3 bases, J lost 0 bases, and 9 bases stayed unmatched. The germline V gene encodes CDR1 SGHRS and CDR2 YFSETQ. The CDR3 runs 19 residues. The CDR3 is CASSSPGLAGISSYNEQFF. CDR3 DNA sequence: TGCGCCAGCAGCTCCCCGGGACTAGCGGGAATCAGCTCCTACAATGAGCAGTTCTTC.

This clone has just one count. The V and J genes are TRBV19 and TRBJ2-7; 8 nucleotides agree with TRBD2. This CDR3 is 13 amino acids long. CDR1 LNHDA and CDR2 SQIVND come from the germline V gene (reference sequence). Germline trimming cut 5 bases from V and 6 bases from J; bases unmatched to any gene: 6. The CDR3, as DNA: TGTGCCAGTAGTCCGGGACTAGTCTCCGAGCAGTACTTC. As protein: CASSPGLVSEQYF.

The chain combines TRBV9 with TRBJ2-3; 10 bases map to TRBD2. The V segment lost 4 bases and the J segment 1 base; nucleotides outside the gene matches: 3. There are 15 residues in the CDR3. Germline loops: CDR1 SGDLS, CDR2 YYNGEE. The CDR3 here is CASSFGTSGTDTQYF. CDR3 nucleotide sequence: TGTGCCAGCAGCTTCGGGACTAGCGGCACAGATACGCAGTATTTT.

Here the CDR3 reads CASSLRTGENTEAFF. For the CDR3, the DNA is TGCGCCAGCAGCTTAAGGACAGGGGAGAACACTGAAGCTTTCTTT. V and J are TRBV5-1 and TRBJ1-1, with 9 bases aligning to TRBD1. Trimming took 2 bases from V and 1 from J; bases not matched to a gene: 3. CDR3 length equals 15 residues. CDR1 SGHRS and CDR2 YFSETQ come from the germline V gene.

For the CDR3, the DNA is TGTGCCAGCAGCTCAGTTGATAACTATGGCTACACCTTC. Translating gives CASSSVDNYGYTF. The chain carries TRBV9 and TRBJ1-2; D not resolved. Germline CDR1 is SGDLS and CDR2 is YYNGEE. V was clipped by 4 bases and J by 1 base, with 8 bases between them. CDR3 length equals 13 residues.

This chain joins TRBV30 and TRBJ2-7; D is perhaps TRBD2 (5 bases). Germline V gives CDR1 GTSNPN, CDR2 SVGIG (reference sequence). V dropped 0 bases and J dropped 4 bases, with 13 bases sitting between them. The CDR3 totals 14 residues. The chain's CDR3 is CAWSVPPSRYEQYF. The CDR3 bases are TGTGCCTGGAGTGTACCCCCTAGCCGGTACGAGCAGTACTTC.

J is TRBJ1-2 and V is TRBV6-1, with a tentative D call TRBD1 (5 bases). CDR1 is MNHNS and CDR2 is SASEGT in the germline V gene. The ends were cut back, 5 bases at V and 5 bases at J, with 15 bases in the middle. This CDR3 region has 14 residues. In DNA, the CDR3 is TGTGCCAGCAGTTTAGACGGACGGACATATGGCTACACCTTC. This translates into CASSLDGRTYGYTF.

The chain is built from TRBV5-6 and TRBJ1-2, with D tentatively TRBD1 (6 bases). The V end was cut by 1 base, the J end by 2 bases, with 12 bases between. Germline CDR1 is SGHDT and CDR2 is YYEEEE. The CDR3 runs to 15 residues. The CDR3 region is CASSLNVRGNYGYTF. CDR3 nucleotides: TGTGCCAGCAGCTTGAATGTCAGGGGAAACTATGGCTACACCTTC.

The chain joins TRBV19 to TRBJ1-1, with TRBD1 as a possible D gene (5 bases). V lost 3 bases and J 4 bases, leaving 9 bases between the germline ends. The V gene's germline CDR1 is LNHDA and CDR2 SQIVND (reference sequence). There are 13 residues in the CDR3. The CDR3 is CASSIQGGTEAFF. The CDR3 bases are TGTGCCAGTAGTATTCAGGGAGGCACTGAAGCTTTCTTT. Together with reference TRBV19 and TRBJ1-1, the CDR3 gives the full variable domain: DGGITQSPKYLFRKEGQNVTLSCEQNLNHDAMYWYRQDPGQGLRLIYYSQIVNDFQKGDIAEGYSVSREKKESFPLTVTSAQKNPTAFYLCASSIQGGTEAFFGQGTRLTVV.

The chain recombines TRBV5-4 with TRBJ2-6, with a possible D match to TRBD1 (5 bases). Germline V lookup: CDR1 SGHNT, CDR2 YYREEE (reference sequence). The V end lost 0 bases, the J end lost 1 base, and 14 bases lay between the germline ends. The CDR3 has 18 amino acids. Here the CDR3 reads CASSLGGRVQSGANVLTF. The CDR3 DNA reads TGTGCCAGCAGCTTGGGGGGCAGGGTCCAATCTGGGGCCAACGTCCTGACTTTC.

This clone was seen a handful of times. The V call is TRBV28, the J call TRBJ1-1; 7 bases match TRBD1. Germline CDR1 and CDR2: MDHEN and SYDVKM. Trimming removed 7 bases from V and 7 bases from J; junction bases left unmatched: 12. The length of the CDR3 is 14 residues. The CDR3 coding sequence is TGTGCCAGCACCTCTCCAGGGGGACGGAGTGAAGCTTTCTTT. Translation: CASTSPGGRSEAFF. Drawing the rest from reference TRBV28 and TRBJ1-1, the complete variable domain is DVKVTQSSRYLVKRTGEKVFLECVQDMDHENMFWYRQDPGLGLRLIYFSYDVKMKEKGDIPEGYSVSREKKERFSLILESASTNQTSMYLCASTSPGGRSEAFFGQGTRLTVV.

V usage is TRBV6-6 and J usage is TRBJ1-1, with 10 bases lining up with TRBD1. Germline lookup yields CDR1 MNHNY and CDR2 SVGAGI (reference sequence). The CDR3 is made up of 12 amino acids. The junction had 7 bases not matched to a gene; V was cut back by 6 bases and J by 12 bases. The CDR3 region has the DNA TGTGCCAGCAGAAGGGACAGGGGCGTCCCTTTCTTT. This sequence encodes CASRRDRGVPFF.

The chain combines TRBV2 with TRBJ1-5; a possible D gene is TRBD1 (5 bases). The germline gives CDR1 SNHLY, CDR2 FYNNEI. The CDR3 spans 15 residues. Trimming cost V 3 bases and J 0 bases, with 9 bases left between them. CDR3 loop: CASSEEQDSNQPQHF. The CDR3 coding sequence is TGTGCCAGCAGTGAGGAACAGGATAGCAATCAGCCCCAGCATTTT.